Listed below are T cell receptor beta chains from one sample, sequenced in a study of OX40 agonist ivuxolimab in advanced cancers. The data were produced by immunoSEQ multiplex PCR, yet TCRdb's version contains in-frame clones alone and is incomplete. The table has some 100,000 clones, 65% to 90% seen once. The specimen was CD4+ or CD8+ T cells sorted from blood, collected in a trial of the OX40 agonist ivuxolimab. These receptors came from an adult with an advanced solid tumor such as melanoma, head and neck, liver or kidney cancer. Each CDR3 is given with its conserved first and last residue. D genes are given only for firm matches. Only part of the rows carry a size: once, few, many, or a class if the clone is expanded.

CDR3 DNA: TGTGCCACCAGCAGGACGACAGGGGGGCAAGAGACCCAGTACTTC
CDR3 protein: CATSRTTGGQETQYF
D gene: TRBD1
clone size: -
J gene: TRBJ2-5
V gene: TRBV15

CDR3 DNA: TGTGCCGTGGGGGCAGGGGAGTACGAGCAGTACTTC
CDR3 protein: CAVGAGEYEQYF
D gene: -
clone size: -
J gene: TRBJ2-7
V gene: TRBV10-3

CDR3 DNA: TGTGCCAGCAGTATGGACCTGATGAGGACTGAAGCTTTCTTT
CDR3 protein: CASSMDLMRTEAFF
D gene: -
clone size: -
J gene: TRBJ1-1
V gene: TRBV6-1

CDR3 DNA: TGTGCCAGCAGCAAAGAACGACCGGGAGGGAAGGACGAGCAGTACTTC
CDR3 protein: CASSKERPGGKDEQYF
D gene: -
clone size: -
J gene: TRBJ2-7
V gene: TRBV21-1

CDR3 DNA: TGTGCCAGCAGTTGGGATTCCGGGGAGCTGTTTTTT
CDR3 protein: CASSWDSGELFF
D gene: -
clone size: -
J gene: TRBJ2-2
V gene: TRBV6-6

CDR3 DNA: TGTGCCAGCAGCTTACAGGGAGATCAGCCCCAGCATTTT
CDR3 protein: CASSLQGDQPQHF
D gene: -
clone size: -
J gene: TRBJ1-5
V gene: TRBV7-9

CDR3 DNA: TGTGCCTGGAGTGTATATGGCTACGAGCAGTACTTC
CDR3 protein: CAWSVYGYEQYF
D gene: -
clone size: -
J gene: TRBJ2-7
V gene: TRBV30

CDR3 DNA: TGTGCCAGTACCCCCCGGACAGGCATCAATCAGCCCCAGCATTTT
CDR3 protein: CASTPRTGINQPQHF
D gene: TRBD1
clone size: -
J gene: TRBJ1-5
V gene: TRBV19

CDR3 DNA: TGCGCCAGCAGCGCGGACTGGAATTACGAGCAGTACTTC
CDR3 protein: CASSADWNYEQYF
D gene: -
clone size: -
J gene: TRBJ2-7
V gene: TRBV5-1

CDR3 DNA: TGTGCCAGCAGCCGGACTAGCGGGGGGTCCTACGAGCAGTACTTC
CDR3 protein: CASSRTSGGSYEQYF
D gene: TRBD2
clone size: -
J gene: TRBJ2-7
V gene: TRBV6-5

CDR3 DNA: TGTGCCAGCAGCCGGGACACCGAGACCCAGTACTTC
CDR3 protein: CASSRDTETQYF
D gene: -
clone size: -
J gene: TRBJ2-5
V gene: TRBV5-6

CDR3 DNA: TGTGCCAGCTCACCAGTACAGGCCGATTTCAGATATGGCTACACCTTC
CDR3 protein: CASSPVQADFRYGYTF
D gene: -
clone size: -
J gene: TRBJ1-2
V gene: TRBV18

CDR3 DNA: TGTGCCAGTAGTATAGACAGGAGCTCCTACGAGCAGTACTTC
CDR3 protein: CASSIDRSSYEQYF
D gene: -
clone size: -
J gene: TRBJ2-7
V gene: TRBV19

CDR3 DNA: TGTGCCATCAGTGAGTCCAAGAGCGGGAGCGGCACAGATACGCAGTATTTT
CDR3 protein: CAISESKSGSGTDTQYF
D gene: TRBD2
clone size: few
J gene: TRBJ2-3
V gene: TRBV10-3

CDR3 DNA: TGTGCCAGCAGCTTAGGCGGGATTTTCCAAGAGACCCAGTACTTC
CDR3 protein: CASSLGGIFQETQYF
D gene: -
clone size: once
J gene: TRBJ2-5
V gene: TRBV5-5

CDR3 DNA: TGTGCCAGCAGCGTATCCCGGGCGAACACTGAAGCTTTCTTT
CDR3 protein: CASSVSRANTEAFF
D gene: -
clone size: -
J gene: TRBJ1-1
V gene: TRBV9

CDR3 DNA: TGTGCCAGCAGCATACAGGGGACACAAAACAATGAGCAGTTCTTC
CDR3 protein: CASSIQGTQNNEQFF
D gene: TRBD1
clone size: -
J gene: TRBJ2-1
V gene: TRBV11-2

CDR3 DNA: TGTGCCAGCAGTGGCGGGAGTGACACAGATACGCAGTATTTT
CDR3 protein: CASSGGSDTDTQYF
D gene: TRBD2
clone size: -
J gene: TRBJ2-3
V gene: TRBV2

CDR3 DNA: TGCGCCAGCAGCTTGCAAGGGACGGATACGCAGTATTTT
CDR3 protein: CASSLQGTDTQYF
D gene: -
clone size: -
J gene: TRBJ2-3
V gene: TRBV5-1

CDR3 DNA: TGTGCCAGCAGCGGATTCATGAACACTGAAGCTTTCTTT
CDR3 protein: CASSGFMNTEAFF
D gene: -
clone size: -
J gene: TRBJ1-1
V gene: TRBV6-1

CDR3 DNA: TGTGCCAGCAGCTACAGGATTTATAGCAATCAGCCCCAGCATTTT
CDR3 protein: CASSYRIYSNQPQHF
D gene: -
clone size: -
J gene: TRBJ1-5
V gene: TRBV7-4

CDR3 DNA: TGTGCCAGCAGCCGACTAGCGCTGGCCGGGGAGCTGTTTTTT
CDR3 protein: CASSRLALAGELFF
D gene: TRBD2
clone size: few
J gene: TRBJ2-2
V gene: TRBV7-3

CDR3 DNA: TGTGCCAGCAGCCGAACGGGACGGAAAACAACTAATGAAAAACTGTTTTTT
CDR3 protein: CASSRTGRKTTNEKLFF
D gene: -
clone size: once
J gene: TRBJ1-4
V gene: TRBV2

CDR3 DNA: TGTGCCAGCAGGCGTACTGGACTCTCGGATACGCAGTATTTT
CDR3 protein: CASRRTGLSDTQYF
D gene: -
clone size: -
J gene: TRBJ2-3
V gene: TRBV28

CDR3 DNA: TGTGCCAGCAGCACCGACAGGTACGGCTACACCTTC
CDR3 protein: CASSTDRYGYTF
D gene: -
clone size: -
J gene: TRBJ1-2
V gene: TRBV13

CDR3 DNA: TGTGCCAGCAGTTTATCGTGGTTTCCGGGAGGGCCCATTTATGAGCAGTTCTTC
CDR3 protein: CASSLSWFPGGPIYEQFF
D gene: TRBD2
clone size: -
J gene: TRBJ2-1
V gene: TRBV27

CDR3 DNA: TGTGCCAGCAGCTTCCGAGCGGGAGTTAATAATGAGCAGTTCTTC
CDR3 protein: CASSFRAGVNNEQFF
D gene: TRBD2
clone size: -
J gene: TRBJ2-1
V gene: TRBV11-3

CDR3 DNA: TGTGCTAGTGGTTTGGCAGCGGCAGGGGTGGGCTATGGCTACACCTTC
CDR3 protein: CASGLAAAGVGYGYTF
D gene: -
clone size: -
J gene: TRBJ1-2
V gene: TRBV12-5

CDR3 DNA: TGCGCCAGCAGCTTGGGCCAGTACAATGAGCAGTTCTTC
CDR3 protein: CASSLGQYNEQFF
D gene: -
clone size: -
J gene: TRBJ2-1
V gene: TRBV5-1

CDR3 DNA: TGTGCCAGCAGCTTAACTCGGGACGGCCAAGAGACCCAGTACTTC
CDR3 protein: CASSLTRDGQETQYF
D gene: -
clone size: -
J gene: TRBJ2-5
V gene: TRBV7-3

CDR3 DNA: TGTGCCAGCAGTGGAAGTTCAAGGGAGCTGTTTTTT
CDR3 protein: CASSGSSRELFF
D gene: -
clone size: -
J gene: TRBJ2-2
V gene: TRBV2

CDR3 DNA: TGTGCCAGCAGCGTAGATGGTAGCGGGCCTTCCTACGAGCAGTACTTC
CDR3 protein: CASSVDGSGPSYEQYF
D gene: TRBD2
clone size: -
J gene: TRBJ2-7
V gene: TRBV9

CDR3 DNA: TGTGCCAGCAGCTTGTTAGGGGAGGGTTATGGCTACACCTTC
CDR3 protein: CASSLLGEGYGYTF
D gene: -
clone size: once
J gene: TRBJ1-2
V gene: TRBV5-4

CDR3 DNA: TGCGCCAGCAGCCCATCCCCCCCTGATAGCACAGATACGCAGTATTTT
CDR3 protein: CASSPSPPDSTDTQYF
D gene: -
clone size: -
J gene: TRBJ2-3
V gene: TRBV5-1

CDR3 DNA: TGTGCCAGCAGTTTGATTCCGCGAGATACGCAGTATTTT
CDR3 protein: CASSLIPRDTQYF
D gene: -
clone size: -
J gene: TRBJ2-3
V gene: TRBV27

CDR3 DNA: TGTGCCAGCAGCATGGGGGGGAGCAATCAGCCCCAGCATTTT
CDR3 protein: CASSMGGSNQPQHF
D gene: -
clone size: -
J gene: TRBJ1-5
V gene: TRBV5-4

CDR3 DNA: TGCGCCAGCAGCTTGGTGTCTAGCGGAAACAATGAGCAGTTCTTC
CDR3 protein: CASSLVSSGNNEQFF
D gene: TRBD2
clone size: -
J gene: TRBJ2-1
V gene: TRBV5-1

CDR3 DNA: TGTGCCTGGAGTTTGGCGGATCTGGGTCAGCCCCAGCATTTT
CDR3 protein: CAWSLADLGQPQHF
D gene: -
clone size: few
J gene: TRBJ1-5
V gene: TRBV30

CDR3 DNA: TGCGCCAGCAGCTTGGTCGGTAGCAGGGATGAGCAGTTCTTC
CDR3 protein: CASSLVGSRDEQFF
D gene: -
clone size: -
J gene: TRBJ2-1
V gene: TRBV5-1

CDR3 DNA: TGTGCGGGTACAGGGACCGATAATGAAAAACTGTTTTTT
CDR3 protein: CAGTGTDNEKLFF
D gene: -
clone size: -
J gene: TRBJ1-4
V gene: TRBV30

CDR3 DNA: TGTGCCAGCAGTTACTCAAGCACAGATACGCAGTATTTT
CDR3 protein: CASSYSSTDTQYF
D gene: -
clone size: -
J gene: TRBJ2-3
V gene: TRBV6-6

CDR3 DNA: TGTGCCAGCAGCTGGGGGTCAGGGCCTGGCTACACCTTC
CDR3 protein: CASSWGSGPGYTF
D gene: -
clone size: -
J gene: TRBJ1-2
V gene: TRBV5-5

CDR3 DNA: TGTGCCAGCAGTGAACAGTATAATTCACCCCTCCACTTT
CDR3 protein: CASSEQYNSPLHF
D gene: -
clone size: -
J gene: TRBJ1-6
V gene: TRBV2

CDR3 DNA: TGTGCCAGCTCCCAGGGACAGGGTTGGACTGAAGCTTTCTTT
CDR3 protein: CASSQGQGWTEAFF
D gene: TRBD1
clone size: -
J gene: TRBJ1-1
V gene: TRBV18

CDR3 DNA: TGTGCCAGCAGCCTGCAGGGTGGGAGCACTGAAGCTTTCTTT
CDR3 protein: CASSLQGGSTEAFF
D gene: -
clone size: -
J gene: TRBJ1-1
V gene: TRBV2

CDR3 DNA: TGTGCCAGCACCCAGGACAGGGAAGAGACCCAGTACTTC
CDR3 protein: CASTQDREETQYF
D gene: TRBD1
clone size: -
J gene: TRBJ2-5
V gene: TRBV7-8

CDR3 DNA: TGCGCCAGTCATCCGGGACAGGGAGGGTATGAGCAGTTCTTC
CDR3 protein: CASHPGQGGYEQFF
D gene: TRBD1
clone size: -
J gene: TRBJ2-1
V gene: TRBV5-1

CDR3 DNA: TGTGCCAGTAAGCTCTCAGTCCAAAATACGCAGTATTTT
CDR3 protein: CASKLSVQNTQYF
D gene: -
clone size: -
J gene: TRBJ2-3
V gene: TRBV19